This T cell receptor beta chain was recorded in a study of T-cell memory formation after mild COVID-19. Study-wide context: Each donor largely had its own TCR clusters.

MiXCR, run by TCRdb on the 5' RACE reads, gives a single entry per CDR3 protein. The data show 400,000 or so distinct CDR3 sequences, 20% to 25% seen once. This clonotype was recorded at least ten times. Its antigen is not identified. Study-wide findings and caveats: CD4+ contracting clones were found mainly in CM and EM, and CD8+ ones in EMRA. Still unconfirmed is whether the second-wave clones peaking on day 37 recognized SARS-CoV-2.

Per the germline V gene, CDR1 is MNHEY and CDR2 is SMNVEV (reference sequence). V was pared by 2 bases and J by 10 bases, with 9 bases between. The CDR3 is 12 residues long. This receptor was taken from an adult woman who had mild COVID-19 (a few samples of this study predate the infection). Cell type and time point are not known. The chain carries TRBV27 and TRBJ2-1; a possible D gene is TRBD2 (5 bases). Sequencing input: PBMCs or a T cell subset sorted from them (not recorded which). The CDR3 spells CASSLIGEEQFF. CDR3 sequence (DNA): TGTGCCAGCAGTTTAATCGGGGAAGAGCAGTTCTTC.